Presented here are 8 T cell receptor beta chains from one specimen sequenced in a study of control samples from healthy donors and cancer patients. TCRdb keeps only in-frame clones here, not all; method: immunoSEQ multiplex PCR. The table shows a few hundred thousand clones, with around nine tenths occurring only once. Sequencing was done on a sample of PBMCs. The receptors shown here come from a man in his forties or fifties with head and neck cancer.

The rearrangement links TRBV3-1 (or the pseudogene TRBV3-2) to TRBJ2-1, with 9 bases aligning to TRBD2. Germline assignment: CDR1 LGHDT and CDR2 YNNKEL (reference sequence). CDR3 size: 17 residues. V was clipped by 3 bases and J by 5 bases; unmatched bases: 11. The CDR3: CASSHRRTSGYNNEQFF. DNA of the CDR3: TGTGCCAGCAGCCATCGTCGAACTAGCGGGTACAACAATGAGCAGTTCTTC.

As DNA, the CDR3 is TGTGCCAGCAGCCTTGGACTAGCTGGAGGCACAGATACGCAGTATTTT. Translation gives CASSLGLAGGTDTQYF. This chain joins TRBV7-9 and TRBJ2-3; 8 bases align to TRBD2. V trimming: 5 bases; J trimming: 1 base; junction bases outside the gene matches: 8. The germline CDR1 and CDR2 sequences are SEHNR and FQNEAQ (reference sequence). This CDR3 comprises 16 residues. The variable domain in full, completed from reference TRBV7-9 and TRBJ2-3, reads DTGVSQNPRHKITKRGQNVTFRCDPISEHNRLYWYRQTLGQGPEFLTYFQNEAQLEKSRLLSDRFSAERPKGSFSTLEIQRTEQGDSAMYLCASSLGLAGGTDTQYFGPGTRLTVL.

The chain combines TRBV25-1 with TRBJ2-2, with D hard to call. CDR3 length equals 14 residues. Germline V CDR1 and CDR2: MGHDK, SYGVNS. Deletions cut 7 bases from V and 3 bases from J, with 12 bases between. The CDR3 sequence: CASNGRPYTGELFF. CDR3 in DNA: TGTGCCAGCAACGGGCGGCCTTACACCGGGGAGCTGTTTTTT. The variable domain in full, with the rest retrieved from reference TRBV25-1 and TRBJ2-2, is EADIYQTPRYLVIGTGKKITLECSQTMGHDKMYWYQQDPGMELHLIHYSYGVNSTEKGDLSSESTVSRIRTEHFPLTLESARPSHTSQYLCASNGRPYTGELFFGEGSRLTVL.

This clone was seen a single time. The CDR3 sequence: CASSQDLGGLGEAFF. The CDR3 nucleotides read TGCGCCAGCAGCCAAGATCTGGGCGGGCTTGGTGAAGCTTTCTTT. The chain is built from TRBV4-3 and TRBJ1-1, with unresolved D. CDR3 length: 15 amino acids. Germline CDR1 LGHNA, CDR2 YSLEER. The V gene lost 0 bases and the J gene lost 7 bases, with 15 bases spanning the gap.

The J gene is TRBJ1-1, the V gene TRBV7-2; D not resolved. Germline CDR1 reads SGHTA; CDR2 reads FQGNSA. V was trimmed by 5 bases and J by 4 bases, leaving 5 bases between them. The CDR3 length is 11 residues. The DNA of the CDR3 is TGTGCCAGCAGCCGAGGCACTGAAGCTTTCTTT. Amino acid sequence: CASSRGTEAFF.

V and J are TRBV6-5 and TRBJ2-1, with TRBD1 matching 7 bases. This CDR3 spans 15 amino acids. The germline V gene encodes CDR1 MNHEY and CDR2 SVGAGI. J gave up 4 bases and V 3 bases, and 6 bases lay outside the gene matches. The CDR3 region has the DNA TGTGCCAGCAGTTATTTCGGGACAGCGTACAATGAGCAGTTCTTC. It codes for CASSYFGTAYNEQFF.

V is TRBV6-5 and J is TRBJ1-2, with TRBD1 identical over 10 bases. Germline values: CDR1 MNHEY, CDR2 SVGAGI. This CDR3 is 14 amino acids long. The trim removed 4 bases at V and 8 bases at J, leaving 7 bases unmatched. The CDR3 DNA reads as TGTGCCAGCAGTTCCGGGACAGGGGTTAACGGCTACACCTTC. It codes for CASSSGTGVNGYTF.

This chain's CDR3 is CAWSQVGRWYGYTF. The CDR3 DNA sequence: TGTGCCTGGAGCCAAGTGGGCAGGTGGTATGGCTACACCTTC. The gene calls are TRBV30 and TRBJ1-2; no reliable D call. Germline lookup yields CDR1 GTSNPN and CDR2 SVGIG (reference sequence). This CDR3 comprises 14 residues. The V and J ends lost 3 bases and 5 bases respectively, with 16 bases between them.